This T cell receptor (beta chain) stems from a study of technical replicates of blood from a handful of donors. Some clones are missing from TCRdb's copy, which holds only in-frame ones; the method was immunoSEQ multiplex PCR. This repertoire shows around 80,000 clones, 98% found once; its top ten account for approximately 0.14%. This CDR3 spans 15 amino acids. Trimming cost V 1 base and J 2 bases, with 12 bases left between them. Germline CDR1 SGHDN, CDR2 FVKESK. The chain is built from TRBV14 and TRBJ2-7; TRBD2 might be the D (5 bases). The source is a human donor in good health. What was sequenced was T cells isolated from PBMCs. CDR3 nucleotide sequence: TGTGCCAGCAGCCAAGGCCGGGATTACACCTACGAGCAGTACTTC. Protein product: CASSQGRDYTYEQYF. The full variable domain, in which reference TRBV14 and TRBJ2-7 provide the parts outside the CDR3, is EAGVTQFPSHSVIEKGQTVTLRCDPISGHDNLYWYRRVMGKEIKFLLHFVKESKQDESGMPNNRFLAERTGGTYSTLKVQPAELEDSGVYFCASSQGRDYTYEQYFGPGTRLTVT.